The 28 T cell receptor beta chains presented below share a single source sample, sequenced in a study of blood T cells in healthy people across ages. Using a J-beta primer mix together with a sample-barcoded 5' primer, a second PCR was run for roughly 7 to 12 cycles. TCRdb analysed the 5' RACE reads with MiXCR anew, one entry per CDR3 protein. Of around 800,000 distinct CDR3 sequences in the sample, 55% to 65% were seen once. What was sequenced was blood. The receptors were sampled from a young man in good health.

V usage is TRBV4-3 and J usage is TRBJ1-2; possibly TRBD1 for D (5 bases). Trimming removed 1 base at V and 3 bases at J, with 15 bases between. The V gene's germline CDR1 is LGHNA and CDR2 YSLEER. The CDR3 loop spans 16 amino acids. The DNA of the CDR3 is TGCGCCAGCAGCCAAGGGGGAGGGGACGGGTACTATGGCTACACCTTC. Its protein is CASSQGGGDGYYGYTF.

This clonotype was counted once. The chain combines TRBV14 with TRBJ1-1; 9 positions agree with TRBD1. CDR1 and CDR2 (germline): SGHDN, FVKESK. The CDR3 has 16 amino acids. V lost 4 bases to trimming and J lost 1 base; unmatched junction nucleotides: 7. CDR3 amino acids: CASSRDRAGRNTEAFF. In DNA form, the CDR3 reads TGTGCCAGCAGCCGGGACAGGGCGGGACGGAACACTGAAGCTTTCTTT.

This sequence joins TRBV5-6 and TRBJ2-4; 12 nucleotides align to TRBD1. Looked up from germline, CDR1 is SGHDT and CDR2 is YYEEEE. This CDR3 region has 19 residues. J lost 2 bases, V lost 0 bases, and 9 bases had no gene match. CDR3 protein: CASSLGRDRGRVTKNIQYF. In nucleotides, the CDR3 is TGTGCCAGCAGCTTGGGGAGGGACAGGGGGCGAGTGACCAAAAACATTCAGTACTTC.

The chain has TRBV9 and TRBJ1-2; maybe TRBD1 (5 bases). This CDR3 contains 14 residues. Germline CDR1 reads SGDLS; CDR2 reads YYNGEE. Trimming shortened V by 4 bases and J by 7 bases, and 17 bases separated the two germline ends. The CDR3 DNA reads TGTGCCAGCAGCCCAGAAGGGGACTCTTCTGGCTACACCTTC. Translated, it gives CASSPEGDSSGYTF.

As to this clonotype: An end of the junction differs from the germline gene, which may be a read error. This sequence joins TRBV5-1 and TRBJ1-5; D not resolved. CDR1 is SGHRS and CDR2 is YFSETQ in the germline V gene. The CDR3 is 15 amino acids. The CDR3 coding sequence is TGCGCTAGCAGCATGTATGGCACCCGAGATCAGCCCCAGCATTTT. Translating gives CASSMYGTRDQPQHF.

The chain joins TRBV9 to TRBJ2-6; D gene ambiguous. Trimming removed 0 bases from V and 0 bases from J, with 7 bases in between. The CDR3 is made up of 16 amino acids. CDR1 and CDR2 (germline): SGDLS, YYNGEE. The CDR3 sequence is CASSVGGNSGANVLTF. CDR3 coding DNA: TGTGCCAGCAGCGTAGGTGGAAACTCTGGGGCCAACGTCCTGACTTTC.

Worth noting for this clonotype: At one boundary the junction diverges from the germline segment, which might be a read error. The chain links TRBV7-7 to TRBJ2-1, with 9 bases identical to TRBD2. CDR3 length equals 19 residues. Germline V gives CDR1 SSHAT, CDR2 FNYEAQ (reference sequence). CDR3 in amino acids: CASSLRVAGVISSYNEQFF. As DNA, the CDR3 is TGTGCTAGCAGCTTAAGGGTAGCGGGGGTGATAAGCTCCTACAATGAGCAGTTCTTC. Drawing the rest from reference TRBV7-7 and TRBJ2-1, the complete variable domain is GAGVSQSPRYKVTKRGQDVTLRCDPISSHATLYWYQQALGQGPEFLTYFNYEAQPDKSGLPSDRFSAERPEGSISTLTIQRTEQRDSAMYRCASSLRVAGVISSYNEQFFGPGTRLTVL.

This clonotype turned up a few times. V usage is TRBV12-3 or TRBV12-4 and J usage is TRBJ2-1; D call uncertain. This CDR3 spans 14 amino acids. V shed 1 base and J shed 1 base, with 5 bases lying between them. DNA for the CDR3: TGTGCCAGCAGTTTAGGTGCTTCCTACAATGAGCAGTTCTTC. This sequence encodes CASSLGASYNEQFF.

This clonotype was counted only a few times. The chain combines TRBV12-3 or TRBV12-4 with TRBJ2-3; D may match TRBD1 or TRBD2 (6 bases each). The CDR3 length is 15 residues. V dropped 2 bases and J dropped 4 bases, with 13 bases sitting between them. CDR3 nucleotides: TGTGCCAGCAGTTTACGAGGGGGGCGAGCAGATACGCAGTATTTT. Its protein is CASSLRGGRADTQYF.

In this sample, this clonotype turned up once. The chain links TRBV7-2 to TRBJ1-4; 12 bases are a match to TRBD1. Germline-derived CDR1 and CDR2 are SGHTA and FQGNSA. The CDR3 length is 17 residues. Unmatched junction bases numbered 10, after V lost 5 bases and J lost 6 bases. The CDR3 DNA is TGTGCCAGCAGCCTACAGGGACAGGGGGCGCGGCATGAAAAACTGTTTTTT. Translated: CASSLQGQGARHEKLFF.

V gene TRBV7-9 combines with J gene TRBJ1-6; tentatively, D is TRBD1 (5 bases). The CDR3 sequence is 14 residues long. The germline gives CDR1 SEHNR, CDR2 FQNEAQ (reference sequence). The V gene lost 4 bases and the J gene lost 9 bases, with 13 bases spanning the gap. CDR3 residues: CASSSGDGRSPLHF. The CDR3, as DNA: TGTGCCAGCAGCTCTGGGGACGGCCGTTCACCCCTCCACTTT.

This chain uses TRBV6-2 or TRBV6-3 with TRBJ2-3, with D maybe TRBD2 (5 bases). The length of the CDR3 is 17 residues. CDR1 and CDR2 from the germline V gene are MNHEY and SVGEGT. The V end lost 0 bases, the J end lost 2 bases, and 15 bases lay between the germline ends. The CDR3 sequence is CASSYSRGQDHTDTQYF. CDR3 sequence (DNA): TGTGCCAGCAGTTACTCGAGAGGGCAGGACCACACAGATACGCAGTATTTT.

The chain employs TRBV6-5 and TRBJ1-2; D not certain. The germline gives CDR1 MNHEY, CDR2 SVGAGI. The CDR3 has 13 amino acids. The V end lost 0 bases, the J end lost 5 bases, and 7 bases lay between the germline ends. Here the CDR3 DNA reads TGTGCCAGCAGTTACTCGATAGGGTATGGCTACACCTTC. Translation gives CASSYSIGYGYTF.

This chain's CDR3 is CASNSGLHNSPLHF. The CDR3 region has the DNA TGTGCCAGCAATTCGGGTCTGCACAATTCACCCCTCCACTTT. This chain connects TRBV6-5 to TRBJ1-6; no reliable D call. The germline V gene has CDR1 MNHEY and CDR2 SVGAGI. V shed 7 bases and J shed 7 bases, with 14 bases lying between them. The CDR3 is made up of 14 amino acids.

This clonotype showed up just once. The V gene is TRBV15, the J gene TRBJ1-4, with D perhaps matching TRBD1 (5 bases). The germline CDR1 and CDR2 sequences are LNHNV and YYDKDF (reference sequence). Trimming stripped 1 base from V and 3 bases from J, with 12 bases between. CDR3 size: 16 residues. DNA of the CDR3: TGTGCCACCAGCAGAGGGGGGAGGGGTCCTAATGAAAAACTGTTTTTT. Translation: CATSRGGRGPNEKLFF.

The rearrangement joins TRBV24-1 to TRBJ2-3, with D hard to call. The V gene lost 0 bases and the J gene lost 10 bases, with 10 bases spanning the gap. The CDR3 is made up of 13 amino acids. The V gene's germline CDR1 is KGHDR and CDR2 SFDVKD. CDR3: CATSDLHWGPQYF. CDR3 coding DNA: TGTGCCACCAGTGATTTGCACTGGGGTCCGCAGTATTTT.

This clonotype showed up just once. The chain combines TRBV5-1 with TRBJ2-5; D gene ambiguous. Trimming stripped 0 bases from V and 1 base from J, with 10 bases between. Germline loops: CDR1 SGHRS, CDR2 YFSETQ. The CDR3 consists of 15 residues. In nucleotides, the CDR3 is TGCGCCAGCAGCTTGGATTCCGCGGCCCAAGAGACCCAGTACTTC. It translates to CASSLDSAAQETQYF.

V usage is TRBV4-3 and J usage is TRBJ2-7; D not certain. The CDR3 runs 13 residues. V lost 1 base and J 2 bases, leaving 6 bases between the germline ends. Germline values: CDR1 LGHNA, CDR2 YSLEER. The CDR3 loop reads CASSQGWAYEQYF. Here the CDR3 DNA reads TGCGCCAGCAGCCAAGGTTGGGCCTACGAGCAGTACTTC.

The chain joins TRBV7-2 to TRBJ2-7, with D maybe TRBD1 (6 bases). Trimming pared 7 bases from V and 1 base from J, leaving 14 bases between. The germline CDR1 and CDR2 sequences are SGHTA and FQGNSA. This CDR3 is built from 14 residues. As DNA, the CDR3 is TGTGCCAGCAAGGGGGAGCGAGGATCCTACGAGCAGTACTTC. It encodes CASKGERGSYEQYF.

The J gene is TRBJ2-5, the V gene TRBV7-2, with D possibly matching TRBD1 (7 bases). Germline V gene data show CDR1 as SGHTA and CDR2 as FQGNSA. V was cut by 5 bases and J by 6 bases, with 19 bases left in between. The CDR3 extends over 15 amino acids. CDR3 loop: CASSHDTGAGKTQYF. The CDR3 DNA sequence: TGTGCCAGCAGCCACGACACAGGGGCGGGGAAGACCCAGTACTTC.

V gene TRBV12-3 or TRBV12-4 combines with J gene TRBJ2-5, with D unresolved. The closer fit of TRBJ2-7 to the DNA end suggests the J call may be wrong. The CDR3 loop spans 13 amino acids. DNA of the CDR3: TGTGCCAGCAGAATTACCCGGGCAAACGAGCAGTACTTC. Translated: CASRITRANEQYF.

CDR3 sequence (DNA): TGTGCCAGCAGTCGGGACAGGGGTGGGAACATTCAGTACTTC. This codes for CASSRDRGGNIQYF. The rearrangement links TRBV6-2 or TRBV6-3 to TRBJ2-7, with 10 nucleotides matching TRBD1. The J call may not be correct, given that the DNA end is closer to TRBJ2-4. This CDR3 spans 14 amino acids. CDR1 and CDR2 from the germline V gene are MNHEY and SVGEGT.

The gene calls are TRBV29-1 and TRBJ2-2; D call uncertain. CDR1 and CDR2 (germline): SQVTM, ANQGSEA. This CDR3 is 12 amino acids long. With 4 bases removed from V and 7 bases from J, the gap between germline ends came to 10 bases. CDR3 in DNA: TGCAGCGTTGGCCCCGGAATCGGGGAGCTGTTTTTT. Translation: CSVGPGIGELFF.

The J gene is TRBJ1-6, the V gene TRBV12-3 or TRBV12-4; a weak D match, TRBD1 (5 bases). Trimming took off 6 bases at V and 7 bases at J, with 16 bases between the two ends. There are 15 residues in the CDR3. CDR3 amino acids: CASRTPGRGNSPLHF. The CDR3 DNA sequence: TGTGCCAGCAGGACCCCGGGACGGGGGAATTCACCCCTCCACTTT.

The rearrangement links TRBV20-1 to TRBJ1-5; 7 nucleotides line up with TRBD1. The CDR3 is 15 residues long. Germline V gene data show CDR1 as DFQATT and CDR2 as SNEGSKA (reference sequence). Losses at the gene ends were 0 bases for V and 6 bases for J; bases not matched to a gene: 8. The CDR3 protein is CSAREWQGGGQPQHF. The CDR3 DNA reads TGCAGTGCTAGAGAGTGGCAGGGGGGTGGTCAGCCCCAGCATTTT.

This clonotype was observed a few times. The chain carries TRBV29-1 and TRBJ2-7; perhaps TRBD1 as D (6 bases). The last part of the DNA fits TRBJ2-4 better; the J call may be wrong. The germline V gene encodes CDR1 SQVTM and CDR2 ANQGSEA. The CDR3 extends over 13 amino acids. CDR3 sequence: CSVAQGFEAIQYF. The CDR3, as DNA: TGCAGCGTTGCACAGGGATTCGAGGCCATTCAGTACTTC.

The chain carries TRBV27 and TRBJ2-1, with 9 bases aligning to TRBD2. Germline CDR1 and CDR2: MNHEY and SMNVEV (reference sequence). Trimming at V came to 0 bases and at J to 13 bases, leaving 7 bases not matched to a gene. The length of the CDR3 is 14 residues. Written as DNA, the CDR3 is TGTGCCAGCAGTTTATCGTTCCTAGCGGGGCTTCAGTTCTTC. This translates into CASSLSFLAGLQFF.

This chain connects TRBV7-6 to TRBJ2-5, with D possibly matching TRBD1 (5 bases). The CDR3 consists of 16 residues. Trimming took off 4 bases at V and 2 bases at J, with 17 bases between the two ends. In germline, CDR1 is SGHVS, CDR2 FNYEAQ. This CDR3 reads CASSSPQGNTQETQYF. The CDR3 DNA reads TGTGCCAGCAGCTCCCCGCAGGGTAATACGCAAGAGACCCAGTACTTC.